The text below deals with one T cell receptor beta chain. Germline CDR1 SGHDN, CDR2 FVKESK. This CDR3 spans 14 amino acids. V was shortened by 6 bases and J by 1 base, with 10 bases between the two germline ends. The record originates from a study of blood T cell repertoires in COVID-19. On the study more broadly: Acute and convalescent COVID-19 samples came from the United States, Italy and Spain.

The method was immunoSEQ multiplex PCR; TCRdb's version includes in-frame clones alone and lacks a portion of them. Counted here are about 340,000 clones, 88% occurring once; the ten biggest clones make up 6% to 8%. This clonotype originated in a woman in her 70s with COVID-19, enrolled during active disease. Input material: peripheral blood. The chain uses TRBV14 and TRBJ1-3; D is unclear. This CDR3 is CASSAGISGNTIYF. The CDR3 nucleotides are TGTGCCAGCAGTGCGGGGATTTCTGGAAACACCATATATTTT.